This T cell receptor (beta chain) was retrieved from a study of T cell responses to AZD1222 COVID-19 vaccine. This CDR3 is built from 14 residues. Germline assignment: CDR1 MGHRA and CDR2 YSYEKL. Trimming shortened V by 4 bases and J by 8 bases, and 15 bases separated the two germline ends. Profiled with immunoSEQ multiplex PCR; TCRdb holds only in-frame clones, not every one. The sample contains roughly 120,000 clones, roughly 90% of which appear only once. The rearrangement links TRBV4-1 to TRBJ2-4; D may be TRBD1 or TRBD2 (6 bases each). The specimen was peripheral blood, collected on day 0 of AZD1222 vaccination. The TCR originated in an adult in good health. The CDR3 loop reads CASSRGTPGDIQYF. Here the CDR3 DNA reads TGCGCCAGCAGCCGCGGGACACCTGGGGACATTCAGTACTTC.